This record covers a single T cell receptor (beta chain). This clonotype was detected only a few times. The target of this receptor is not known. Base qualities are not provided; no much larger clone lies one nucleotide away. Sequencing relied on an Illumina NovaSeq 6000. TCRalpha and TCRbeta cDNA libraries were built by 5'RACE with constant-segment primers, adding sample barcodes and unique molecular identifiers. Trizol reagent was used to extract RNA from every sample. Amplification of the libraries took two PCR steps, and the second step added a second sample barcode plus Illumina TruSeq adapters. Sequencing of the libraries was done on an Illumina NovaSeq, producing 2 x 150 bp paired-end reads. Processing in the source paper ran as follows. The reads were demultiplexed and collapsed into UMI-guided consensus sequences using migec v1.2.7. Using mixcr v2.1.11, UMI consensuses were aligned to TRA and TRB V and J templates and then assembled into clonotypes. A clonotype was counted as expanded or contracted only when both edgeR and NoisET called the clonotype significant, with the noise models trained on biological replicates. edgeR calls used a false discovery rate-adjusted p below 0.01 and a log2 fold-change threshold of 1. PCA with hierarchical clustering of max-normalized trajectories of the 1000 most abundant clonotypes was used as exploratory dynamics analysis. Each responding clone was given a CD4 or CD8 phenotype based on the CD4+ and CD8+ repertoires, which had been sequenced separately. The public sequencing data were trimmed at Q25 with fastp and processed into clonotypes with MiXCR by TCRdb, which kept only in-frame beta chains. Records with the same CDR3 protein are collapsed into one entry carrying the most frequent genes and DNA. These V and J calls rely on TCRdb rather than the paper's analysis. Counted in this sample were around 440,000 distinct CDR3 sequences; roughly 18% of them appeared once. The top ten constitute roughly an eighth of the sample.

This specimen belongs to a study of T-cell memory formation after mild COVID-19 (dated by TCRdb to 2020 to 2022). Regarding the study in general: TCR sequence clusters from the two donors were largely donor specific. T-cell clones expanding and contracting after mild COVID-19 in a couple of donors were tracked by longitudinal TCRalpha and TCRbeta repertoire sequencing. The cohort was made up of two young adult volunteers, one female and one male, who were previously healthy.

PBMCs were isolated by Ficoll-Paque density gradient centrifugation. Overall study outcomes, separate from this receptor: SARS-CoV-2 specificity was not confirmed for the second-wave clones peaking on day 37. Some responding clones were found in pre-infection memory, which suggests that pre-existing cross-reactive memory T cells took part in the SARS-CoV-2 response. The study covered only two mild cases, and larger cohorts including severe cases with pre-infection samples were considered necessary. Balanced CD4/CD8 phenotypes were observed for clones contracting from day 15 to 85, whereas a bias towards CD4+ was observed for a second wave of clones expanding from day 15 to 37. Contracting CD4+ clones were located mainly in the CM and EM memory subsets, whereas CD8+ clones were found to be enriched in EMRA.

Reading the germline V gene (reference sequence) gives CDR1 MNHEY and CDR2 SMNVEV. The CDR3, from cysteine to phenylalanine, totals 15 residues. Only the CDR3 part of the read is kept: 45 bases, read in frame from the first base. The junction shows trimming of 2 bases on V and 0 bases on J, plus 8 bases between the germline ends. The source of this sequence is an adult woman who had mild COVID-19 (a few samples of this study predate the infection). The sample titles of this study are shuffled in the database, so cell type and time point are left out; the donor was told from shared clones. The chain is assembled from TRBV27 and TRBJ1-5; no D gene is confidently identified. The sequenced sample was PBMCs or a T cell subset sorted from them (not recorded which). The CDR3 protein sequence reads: CASSLAAYSNQPQHF. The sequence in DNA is TGTGCCAGCAGTTTAGCCGCATATAGCAATCAGCCCCAGCATTTT.